The following is a T cell receptor beta chain sequence with its context. Its antigen is currently unknown. The germline gives CDR1 MNHEY, CDR2 SVGAGI. Trimming took 6 bases from V and 3 from J, leaving 15 bases between them. The CDR3 length is 15 residues. These data belong to a study of neoadjuvant anti-PD-1 for oral cavity cancer. Findings and caveats of the study: Non-responders to neoadjuvant nivolumab had significantly more clonal PBMC T cells than responders.

Regarding time point: after neoadjuvant nivolumab, at surgical resection. Patients had newly diagnosed, untreated stage II-IVA oral cavity squamous cell carcinoma. TCRdb's copy holds only in-frame clones and misses some; the assay was immunoSEQ multiplex PCR. This sample has around 68,000 clones, with roughly nine tenths found just once. Sequencing was performed on PBMCs, taken after nivolumab (anti-PD-1) treatment. This sequence was found in a person aged 35-80 years with oral cavity squamous cell carcinoma. This sequence joins TRBV6-5 and TRBJ2-1; tentative D call: TRBD1 (6 bases). The CDR3 bases are TGTGCCAGCAGCCGACAGGAGGTTTTCTACAATGAGCAGTTCTTC. Translation: CASSRQEVFYNEQFF.